Each of the 14 T cell receptor beta chains below was sequenced from the same sample in a study of T cells after posttransplantation cyclophosphamide. Profiled with immunoSEQ multiplex PCR; TCRdb holds only in-frame clones, not every one. The sample holds 6,000 to 7,500 clones; approximately 92% are singletons and the top ten take 3.5% to 5.5%. Treatment was busulfan-fludarabine conditioning, a marrow graft, and cyclophosphamide on days +3 and +4. This specimen consisted of CD8+ T cells sorted from blood, obtained after allogeneic stem cell transplant with posttransplant cyclophosphamide. These receptors were collected from a male patient in his sixties who received an allogeneic stem cell transplant from a related donor and was CMV-positive. Some T cells may be provided by the graft donor.

The genes are TRBV6-4 and TRBJ2-5, with 13 positions matching TRBD2. V trimming: 5 bases; J trimming: 5 bases; junction bases outside the gene matches: 8. Germline lookup yields CDR1 MRHNA and CDR2 SNTAGT. This CDR3 comprises 16 residues. This CDR3 reads CASSWGLAGPGETQYF. CDR3 sequence (DNA): TGTGCCAGCAGTTGGGGACTAGCGGGGCCGGGGGAGACCCAGTACTTC.

This clone was found once. The chain combines TRBV13 with TRBJ2-7; 7 bases are shared with TRBD1. The junction had 9 bases not matched to a gene; V was cut back by 2 bases and J by 5 bases. The CDR3 contains 15 residues. Germline CDR1 is PRHDT and CDR2 is FYEKMQ (reference sequence). CDR3 nucleotides: TGTGCCAGCAGCTTAAGACAGGGTCGGGTTCACGAGCAGTACTTC. Its protein product is CASSLRQGRVHEQYF.

CDR3 sequence (DNA): TGTGCCAGCAGCTTTTTAGCGGGGGGGCGGCCCGGCAATGAGCAGTTCTTC. This sequence encodes CASSFLAGGRPGNEQFF. V usage is TRBV12-1 and J usage is TRBJ2-1; the table assigns TRBD2, which was not confirmed against the DNA. TRBV12-1 is flagged as a pseudogene. This CDR3 has 17 amino acids.

This clone has only one observation. The chain uses TRBV7-8 and TRBJ2-3, with D possibly TRBD2 on 5 matching bases. This CDR3 region has 15 residues. The germline CDR1 and CDR2 sequences are SGHVS and FQNEAQ. The V end was cut by 6 bases, the J end by 1 base, with 14 bases between. The CDR3, as DNA: TGTGCCAGCAGTCTGCTGCGAGGGCGCACAGATACGCAGTATTTT. Residues: CASSLLRGRTDTQYF.

The chain employs TRBV4-3 and TRBJ2-5; D possibly corresponds to TRBD2 (6 bases). The germline CDR1 and CDR2 sequences are LGHNA and YSLEER. The V gene lost 0 bases and the J gene lost 0 bases, with 8 bases spanning the gap. The CDR3 consists of 15 residues. CDR3 nucleotides: TGCGCCAGCAGCCAAGAATCGGGGGACCAAGAGACCCAGTACTTC. This gives the protein CASSQESGDQETQYF.

The chain is built from TRBV10-3 and TRBJ2-2; 9 positions agree with TRBD2. The length of the CDR3 is 15 residues. V gave up 8 bases and J gave up 5 bases; unmatched junction bases: 9. Per the germline V gene, CDR1 is ENHRY and CDR2 is SYGVKD. CDR3 loop: CAIWAGLARTGELFF. For the CDR3, the DNA is TGTGCCATCTGGGCGGGACTAGCCAGGACCGGGGAGCTGTTTTTT.

This clone has just one count. DNA of the CDR3: TGTGCCAGCAGCTTAGGACAGGGGGCGCGAGAGACCCAGTACTTC. Its protein product is CASSLGQGARETQYF. V is TRBV7-3 and J is TRBJ2-5, with TRBD1 matching over 11 bases. V lost 2 bases to trimming and J lost 4 bases; unmatched junction nucleotides: 3. The CDR3 spans 15 residues. Germline assignment: CDR1 SGHTA and CDR2 FQGTGA.

About this clone itself: One end of the junction does not line up with germline, which may come from a read error. The chain has TRBV4-2 and TRBJ1-4, with a tentative D call TRBD1 (6 bases). Looked up from germline, CDR1 is LGHNA and CDR2 is YNFKEQ. There are 15 residues in the CDR3. CDR3 sequence reads: CASSEETGINEKLFF. As DNA, the CDR3 is TGTGCCAGCAGCGAAGAGACAGGAATTAATGAAAAACTGTTTTTT.

This chain connects TRBV5-1 to TRBJ1-5; a weak D match, TRBD1 (5 bases). CDR3 length: 13 residues. Trimming cost V 2 bases and J 4 bases, with 7 bases left between them. CDR1 SGHRS and CDR2 YFSETQ come from the germline V gene. The CDR3 nucleotides are TGCGCCAGCAGCTTAGGGGCAAATCAGCCCCAGCATTTT. Its translation is CASSLGANQPQHF.

The V and J genes are TRBV29-1 and TRBJ2-5; possibly TRBD1 for D (6 bases). The DNA matches TRBJ2-7 better at its end, which makes the J call doubtful. The CDR3 covers 16 residues. The germline V gene encodes CDR1 SQVTM and CDR2 ANQGSEA. The CDR3 reads CSVERGETGETYEQYF. The CDR3 coding sequence is TGCAGCGTTGAAAGGGGTGAGACAGGAGAGACCTACGAGCAGTACTTC.

This clone occurred a few times. The chain links TRBV5-5 to TRBJ2-5; 10 bases match TRBD2. Germline V gene lookup returns CDR1 SGHKS and CDR2 YYEKEE (reference sequence). This CDR3 is built from 18 residues. The ends lost 2 bases at V and 2 bases at J; junction bases unmatched: 12. The CDR3 spells CASSFSGVLAGTQETQYF. CDR3 coding DNA: TGTGCCAGCAGCTTTAGTGGGGTACTAGCGGGGACTCAAGAGACCCAGTACTTC.

The chain has TRBV19 and TRBJ2-1, with unresolved D. Germline V gene sequence: CDR1 LNHDA, CDR2 SQIVND (reference sequence). Trimming shortened V by 2 bases and J by 3 bases, and 5 bases separated the two germline ends. The CDR3 loop spans 13 amino acids. The CDR3 DNA reads as TGTGCCAGTAGTATAACAGTCTACAATGAGCAGTTCTTC. This translates into CASSITVYNEQFF.

The chain links TRBV6-5 to TRBJ1-5, with a tentative D call TRBD1 (5 bases). With 4 bases removed from V and 0 bases from J, the gap between germline ends came to 10 bases. The germline CDR1 and CDR2 sequences are MNHEY and SVGAGI. This CDR3 is built from 15 residues. The CDR3 nucleotides are TGTGCCAGCAGTTTGTGGGGCGATAGCAATCAGCCCCAGCATTTT. Its protein product is CASSLWGDSNQPQHF.

The chain recombines TRBV11-1 with TRBJ1-2; TRBD1 might be the D (6 bases). Germline V gene lookup returns CDR1 SGHAT and CDR2 FQDESV (reference sequence). Trimming took 5 bases from V and 1 from J, leaving 17 bases between them. The CDR3 runs to 16 residues. Here the CDR3 DNA reads TGTGCCAGCAGCATGGAGAACAGGGAACTTAACTATGGCTACACCTTC. Translation gives CASSMENRELNYGYTF.